This TCR beta chain originates from a study of Graves' ophthalmopathy and Graves' hyperthyroidism. CDR3 regions of TCR beta were amplified from RNA transcripts. A first-round RT-PCR used HTBI primers, followed by a second-round multiplex PCR. One entry per CDR3 protein, called by TCRdb with MiXCR from the multiplex PCR reads. The repertoire consists of under 350,000 distinct CDR3 sequences, with 15% to 20% occurring once and the leading ten covering roughly 12%. This clonotype was seen many times. The junction does not match germline at one end; this may be a read error. Germline loops: CDR1 SQVTM, CDR2 ANQGSEA. There are 15 residues in the CDR3.

This TCR came from an adult man with Graves' ophthalmopathy. The genes are TRBV29-1 and TRBJ1-3, with 8 bases fitting TRBD1. The sequencing input was peripheral blood. The CDR3 DNA is TGCAGCGTCGAAGGACAGGGAATATCTGGAAACACCATATATTTT. Its translation: CSVEGQGISGNTIYF.